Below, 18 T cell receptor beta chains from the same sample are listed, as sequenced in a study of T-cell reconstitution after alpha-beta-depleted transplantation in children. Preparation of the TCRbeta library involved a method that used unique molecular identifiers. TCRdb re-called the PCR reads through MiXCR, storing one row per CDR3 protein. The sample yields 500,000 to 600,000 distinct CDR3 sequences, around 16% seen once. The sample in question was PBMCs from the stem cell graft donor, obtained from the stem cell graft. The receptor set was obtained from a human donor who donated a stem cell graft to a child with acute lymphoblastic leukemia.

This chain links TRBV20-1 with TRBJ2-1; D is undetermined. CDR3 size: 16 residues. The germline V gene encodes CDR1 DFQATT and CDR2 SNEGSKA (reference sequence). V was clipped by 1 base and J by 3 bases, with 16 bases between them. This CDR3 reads CSARAPGVFIYNEQFF. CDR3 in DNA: TGCAGTGCTAGAGCGCCGGGTGTATTTATCTACAATGAGCAGTTCTTC.

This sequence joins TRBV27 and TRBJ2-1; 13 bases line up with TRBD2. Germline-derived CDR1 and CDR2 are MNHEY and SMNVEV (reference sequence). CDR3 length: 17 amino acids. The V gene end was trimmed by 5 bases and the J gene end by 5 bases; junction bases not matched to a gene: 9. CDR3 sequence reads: CASSPLLTSGRNNEQFF. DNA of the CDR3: TGTGCCAGCAGTCCACTACTGACTAGCGGGAGGAACAATGAGCAGTTCTTC.

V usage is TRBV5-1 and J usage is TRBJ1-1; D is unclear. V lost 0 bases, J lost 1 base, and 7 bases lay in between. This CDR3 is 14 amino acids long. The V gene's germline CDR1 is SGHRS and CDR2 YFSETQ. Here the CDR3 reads CASSLEVPNTEAFF. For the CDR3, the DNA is TGCGCCAGCAGCTTGGAGGTTCCGAACACTGAAGCTTTCTTT.

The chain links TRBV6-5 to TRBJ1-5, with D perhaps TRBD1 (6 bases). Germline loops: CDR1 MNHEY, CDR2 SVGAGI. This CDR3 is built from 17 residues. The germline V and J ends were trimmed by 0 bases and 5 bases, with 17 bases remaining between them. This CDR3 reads CASSYSVLQGGDQPQHF. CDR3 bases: TGTGCCAGCAGTTACTCCGTCTTACAGGGTGGGGATCAGCCCCAGCATTTT.

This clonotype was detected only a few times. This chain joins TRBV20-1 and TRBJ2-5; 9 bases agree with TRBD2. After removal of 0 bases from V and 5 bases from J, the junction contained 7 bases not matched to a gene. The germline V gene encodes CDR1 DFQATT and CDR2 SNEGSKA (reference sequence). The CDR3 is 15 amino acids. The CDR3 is CSARDFGLAGETQYF. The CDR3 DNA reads TGCAGTGCTAGAGATTTCGGGCTAGCGGGGGAGACCCAGTACTTC.

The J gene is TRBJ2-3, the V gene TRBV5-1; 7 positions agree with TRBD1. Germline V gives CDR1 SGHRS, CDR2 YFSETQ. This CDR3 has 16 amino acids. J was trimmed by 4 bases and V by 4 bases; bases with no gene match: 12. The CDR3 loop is CASSVEVPGQPDTQYF. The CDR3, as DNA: TGCGCCAGCAGCGTGGAAGTCCCGGGACAGCCAGATACGCAGTATTTT.

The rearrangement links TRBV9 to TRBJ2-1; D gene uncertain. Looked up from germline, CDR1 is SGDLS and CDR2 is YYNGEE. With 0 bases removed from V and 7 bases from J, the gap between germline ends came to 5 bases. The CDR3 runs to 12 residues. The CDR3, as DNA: TGTGCCAGCAGCGTAGATGCAAATGAGCAGTTCTTC. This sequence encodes CASSVDANEQFF.

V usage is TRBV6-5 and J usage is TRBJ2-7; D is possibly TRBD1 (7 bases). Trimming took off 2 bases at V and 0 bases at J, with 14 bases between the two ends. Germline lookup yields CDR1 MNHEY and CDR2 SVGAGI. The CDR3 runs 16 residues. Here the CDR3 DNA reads TGTGCCAGCAGTTACGTACCAGGGGGGAGCTCCTACGAGCAGTACTTC. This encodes CASSYVPGGSSYEQYF.

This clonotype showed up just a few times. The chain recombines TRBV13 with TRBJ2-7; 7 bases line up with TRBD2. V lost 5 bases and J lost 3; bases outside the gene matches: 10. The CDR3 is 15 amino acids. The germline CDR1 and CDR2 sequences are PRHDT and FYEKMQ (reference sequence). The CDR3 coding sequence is TGTGCCAGCAGCCCTCAAGTAGCGGGTCACTACGAGCAGTACTTC. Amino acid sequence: CASSPQVAGHYEQYF. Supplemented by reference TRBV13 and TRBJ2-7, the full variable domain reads AAGVIQSPRHLIKEKRETATLKCYPIPRHDTVYWYQQGPGQDPQFLISFYEKMQSDKGSIPDRFSAQQFSDYHSELNMSSLELGDSALYFCASSPQVAGHYEQYFGPGTRLTVT.

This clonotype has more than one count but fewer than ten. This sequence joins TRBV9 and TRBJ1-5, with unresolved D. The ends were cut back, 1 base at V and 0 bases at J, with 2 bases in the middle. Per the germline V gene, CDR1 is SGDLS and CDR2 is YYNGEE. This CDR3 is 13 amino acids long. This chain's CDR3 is CASSVSSNQPQHF. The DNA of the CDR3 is TGTGCCAGCAGCGTAAGTAGCAATCAGCCCCAGCATTTT.

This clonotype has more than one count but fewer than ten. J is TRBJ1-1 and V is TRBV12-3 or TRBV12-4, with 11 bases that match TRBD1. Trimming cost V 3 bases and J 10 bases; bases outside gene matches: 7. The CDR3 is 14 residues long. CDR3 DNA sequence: TGTGCCAGCAGTTTCTGGACAGGGGGCGGGGTAGCTTTCTTT. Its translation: CASSFWTGGGVAFF.

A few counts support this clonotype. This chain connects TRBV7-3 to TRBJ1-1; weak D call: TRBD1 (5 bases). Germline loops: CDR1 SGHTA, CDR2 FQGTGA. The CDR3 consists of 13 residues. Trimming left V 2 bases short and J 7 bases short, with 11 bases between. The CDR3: CASSLGTTREAFF. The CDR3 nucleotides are TGTGCCAGCAGCTTAGGGACGACTCGTGAAGCTTTCTTT.

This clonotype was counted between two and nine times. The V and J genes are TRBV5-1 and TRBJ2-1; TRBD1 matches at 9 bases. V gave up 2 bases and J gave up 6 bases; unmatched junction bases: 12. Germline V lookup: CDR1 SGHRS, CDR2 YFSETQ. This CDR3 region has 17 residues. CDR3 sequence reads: CASSFTGGSTGVNEQFF. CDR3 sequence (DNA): TGCGCCAGCAGCTTTACAGGGGGCTCAACCGGAGTCAATGAGCAGTTCTTC.

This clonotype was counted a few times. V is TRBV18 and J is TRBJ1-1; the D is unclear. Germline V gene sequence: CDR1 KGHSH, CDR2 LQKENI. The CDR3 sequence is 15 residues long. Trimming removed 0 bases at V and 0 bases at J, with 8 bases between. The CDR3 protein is CASSPPQAMNTEAFF. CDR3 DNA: TGTGCCAGCTCACCACCTCAGGCGATGAACACTGAAGCTTTCTTT.

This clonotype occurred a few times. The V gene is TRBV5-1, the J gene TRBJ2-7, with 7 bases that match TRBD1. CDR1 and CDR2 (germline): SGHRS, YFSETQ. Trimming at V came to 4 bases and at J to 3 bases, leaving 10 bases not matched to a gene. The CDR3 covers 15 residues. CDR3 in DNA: TGCGCCAGCAGCGGATCGACAGGGTTCGGCTACGAGCAGTACTTC. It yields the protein CASSGSTGFGYEQYF.

CDR3: CASTLFRGDTQYF. DNA for the CDR3: TGTGCCAGCACCCTCTTCAGAGGAGATACGCAGTATTTT. The chain links TRBV5-6 to TRBJ2-3; D gene unclear. This CDR3 comprises 13 residues. The germline V gene has CDR1 SGHDT and CDR2 YYEEEE. The germline V and J ends were trimmed by 6 bases and 5 bases, with 13 bases remaining between them.

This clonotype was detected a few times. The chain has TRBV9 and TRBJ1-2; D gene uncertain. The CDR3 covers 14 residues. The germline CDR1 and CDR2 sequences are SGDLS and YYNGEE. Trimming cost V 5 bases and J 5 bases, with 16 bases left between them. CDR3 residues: CASSLGLEGYGYTF. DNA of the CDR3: TGTGCCAGCAGTCTTGGCCTAGAGGGATATGGCTACACCTTC.

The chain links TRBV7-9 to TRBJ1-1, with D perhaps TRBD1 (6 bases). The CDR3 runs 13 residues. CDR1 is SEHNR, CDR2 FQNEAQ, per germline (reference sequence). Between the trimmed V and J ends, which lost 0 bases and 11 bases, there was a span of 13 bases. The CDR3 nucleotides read TGTGCCAGCAGCTTAGCACCGGGGGCGCAGGCTTTCTTT. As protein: CASSLAPGAQAFF.